What follows are 13 T cell receptor beta chains derived from one specimen sequenced in a study of CD8+CD57+ T cells in acquired aplastic anemia listed by TCRdb under 2018. Sequencing relied on an Illumina HiSeq 2000. Profiling of TCR beta VDJ combinations and CDR3 sequences used genomic DNA as the template. TCRdb trimmed the raw reads at Q25, called clones with MiXCR and kept productive beta chains. Every CDR3 protein is listed once, alongside the most common genes and DNA of its rows. Here the sample has approximately 180,000 distinct CDR3 sequences; 47% occur a single time. Roughly 1.2% of the sample is held by the ten biggest clonotypes. The patients picked for sequencing were ones in whom flow cytometry had shown an expansion of CD8+CD57+ cells. The sample was sorted CD4+, CD8+, or CD8+CD57+ T cells (not recorded which) from PBMCs. The receptors come from a human donor with aplastic anemia.

The gene calls are TRBV7-2 and TRBJ2-7, with D perhaps assigned TRBD1 or TRBD2 (5 bases each). Per the germline V gene, CDR1 is SGHTA and CDR2 is FQGNSA. Trimming shortened V by 5 bases and J by 5 bases, and 13 bases separated the two germline ends. The CDR3 has 13 amino acids. The CDR3 loop reads CASSPLGTNEQYF. CDR3 sequence (DNA): TGTGCCAGCAGCCCGTTAGGGACCAACGAGCAGTACTTC.

The table lists this clonotype with many counts. The chain carries TRBV6-5 and TRBJ2-7; 8 bases line up with TRBD2. V gave up 0 bases and J gave up 6 bases; unmatched junction bases: 4. The germline V gene has CDR1 MNHEY and CDR2 SVGAGI. The CDR3 sequence is 14 residues long. This CDR3 reads CASSYSSGLAEQYF. The DNA for the CDR3 is TGTGCCAGCAGTTACTCGAGCGGACTAGCCGAGCAGTACTTC.

This clonotype was recorded many times. The chain couples TRBV3-1 to TRBJ1-6, with D possibly being TRBD1 (5 bases). Germline values: CDR1 LGHDT, CDR2 YNNKEL (reference sequence). Between the trimmed V and J ends, which lost 2 bases and 10 bases, there was a span of 9 bases. CDR3 length: 13 residues. CDR3: CASSQSRESPLHF. The CDR3 nucleotides read TGTGCCAGCAGCCAATCCAGGGAATCACCCCTCCACTTT.

Only a few counts were recorded for this clonotype. This sequence joins TRBV6-1 and TRBJ1-2; no clear D gene. The germline CDR1 and CDR2 sequences are MNHNS and SASEGT. This CDR3 has 11 amino acids. Trimming took off 2 bases at V and 5 bases at J, with 3 bases between the two ends. The CDR3, as DNA: TGTGCCAGCAGTGAATTTTATGGCTACACCTTC. Translated, it gives CASSEFYGYTF.

The chain is built from TRBV20-1 and TRBJ1-2; D may be TRBD1 (6 bases). The V gene's germline CDR1 is DFQATT and CDR2 SNEGSKA (reference sequence). Trimming left V 1 base short and J 7 bases short, with 13 bases between. This CDR3 contains 13 residues. DNA of the CDR3: TGCAGTGCTAGAGCCCTGGGGGCGGCTGGCTACACCTTC. It is translated as CSARALGAAGYTF.

This sequence joins TRBV3-1 and TRBJ2-7; 11 bases align to TRBD1. The CDR3 has 14 residues. Per germline, CDR1 LGHDT and CDR2 YNNKEL (reference sequence). V lost 8 bases to trimming and J lost 4 bases; unmatched junction nucleotides: 7. For the CDR3, the DNA is TGTGCCAGCGGTACCGGACAGGGGGCTTACGAGCAGTACTTC. It specifies CASGTGQGAYEQYF.

The sample holds many counts of this clonotype. The J gene is TRBJ2-7, the V gene TRBV5-1; 8 nucleotides agree with TRBD1. In germline, CDR1 is SGHRS, CDR2 YFSETQ. There are 14 residues in the CDR3. With 6 bases clipped from V and 7 bases from J, the junction kept 12 bases outside the gene matches. CDR3 region: CASTPGGGVGEQYF. CDR3 bases: TGCGCCAGCACTCCAGGGGGCGGGGTGGGGGAGCAGTACTTC.

CDR3 residues: CATSDPGSEQYF. DNA of the CDR3: TGTGCCACCAGTGACCCAGGGAGCGAGCAGTACTTC. This sequence joins TRBV24-1 and TRBJ2-7; possibly TRBD1 or TRBD2 for D (5 bases each). CDR1 KGHDR and CDR2 SFDVKD come from the germline V gene. The CDR3 contains 12 residues. V dropped 4 bases and J dropped 6 bases, with 9 bases sitting between them.

There are many counts of this clonotype. The V call is TRBV5-1, the J call TRBJ2-3, with D hard to call. Trimming pared 4 bases from V and 6 bases from J, leaving 18 bases between. The CDR3 is 15 residues long. Germline V gene data show CDR1 as SGHRS and CDR2 as YFSETQ. The CDR3 is CASSPSTTWSDTQYF. The CDR3 DNA reads TGCGCCAGCAGCCCCTCGACGACCTGGAGTGATACGCAGTATTTT.

The sample holds many counts of this clonotype. The chain recombines TRBV19 with TRBJ2-6; 7 positions match TRBD2. Germline trimming cut 1 base from V and 2 bases from J; bases unmatched to any gene: 8. CDR1 and CDR2 from the germline V gene are LNHDA and SQIVND (reference sequence). CDR3 length equals 18 residues. CDR3 amino acids: CASSIGWRGRTGANVLTF. In DNA, the CDR3 is TGTGCCAGTAGTATAGGGTGGCGGGGGAGGACTGGGGCCAACGTCCTGACTTTC.

This clonotype came up many times. The chain couples TRBV20-1 to TRBJ1-5; D not certain. CDR1 is DFQATT and CDR2 is SNEGSKA in the germline V gene (reference sequence). The CDR3 covers 15 residues. The V end lost 3 bases, the J end lost 0 bases, and 12 bases lay between the germline ends. The CDR3 region has the DNA TGCAGTGCTAGTCGCGGGGAAAATAGCAATCAGCCCCAGCATTTT. Amino acid sequence: CSASRGENSNQPQHF.

This chain joins TRBV20-1 and TRBJ1-3, with D uncertain. Trimming stripped 3 bases from V and 2 bases from J, with 5 bases between. CDR1 is DFQATT, CDR2 SNEGSKA, per germline (reference sequence). The CDR3 spans 12 residues. CDR3 nucleotide sequence: TGCAGTGCTAGGGGTCCTGGAAACACCATATATTTT. Encoded protein: CSARGPGNTIYF.

The chain employs TRBV7-6 and TRBJ2-7; possibly TRBD1 or TRBD2 for D (5 bases each). CDR3 length equals 13 residues. Germline assignment: CDR1 SGHVS and CDR2 FNYEAQ. The germline V and J ends were trimmed by 8 bases and 3 bases, with 14 bases remaining between them. CDR3 DNA sequence: TGTGCCAGCGGAAAGGGACCGAGCTACGAGCAGTACTTC. This gives the protein CASGKGPSYEQYF.